This T cell receptor beta chain was recorded in a study of blood T cell repertoires in COVID-19. Looking at the study overall: From the United States, Italy and Spain came samples of acute and convalescent COVID-19. T cells, B-cell-depleted T cells, or PBMCs supplied cDNA or gDNA.

Authors' analysis steps: Cell counts per sample came from amplifying reference gene primers. Sequencing used immunoSEQ multiplex PCR; TCRdb keeps in-frame clones, though not all of them. V and J calls and clone size come straight from that table; D and trimming were deduced from the DNA. Seen here are about 250,000 clones, nearly 90% observed once, and the top ten hold 2% to 2.5%. Trimming stripped 6 bases from V and 3 bases from J, with 5 bases between. This CDR3 comprises 12 residues. Germline CDR1 is LNHDA and CDR2 is SQIVND (reference sequence). Material for sequencing was peripheral blood. The clonotype comes from a woman aged 40 to 55 who had recovered from COVID-19. The chain joins TRBV19 to TRBJ2-2; no reliable D call. As DNA, the CDR3 is TGTGCCAGTAGACAAGACACCGGGGAGCTGTTTTTT. Translating it yields CASRQDTGELFF. The variable domain in full, with the rest retrieved from reference TRBV19 and TRBJ2-2, is DGGITQSPKYLFRKEGQNVTLSCEQNLNHDAMYWYRQDPGQGLRLIYYSQIVNDFQKGDIAEGYSVSREKKESFPLTVTSAQKNPTAFYLCASRQDTGELFFGEGSRLTVL.